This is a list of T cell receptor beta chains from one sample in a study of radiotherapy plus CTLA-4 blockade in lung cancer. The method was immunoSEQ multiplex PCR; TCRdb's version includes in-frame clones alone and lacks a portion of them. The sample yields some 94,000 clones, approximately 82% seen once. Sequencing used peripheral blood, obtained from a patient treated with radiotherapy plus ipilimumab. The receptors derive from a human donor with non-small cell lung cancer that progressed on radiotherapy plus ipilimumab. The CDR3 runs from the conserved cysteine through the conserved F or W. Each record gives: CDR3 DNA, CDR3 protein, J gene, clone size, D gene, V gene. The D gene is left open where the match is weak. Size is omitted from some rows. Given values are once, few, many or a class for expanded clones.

CDR3 DNA: TGTGCCAGCAGTTACCTCCCGGGACAGACCTACACCGGGGAGCTGTTTTTT
CDR3 protein: CASSYLPGQTYTGELFF
J gene: TRBJ2-2
clone size: .
D gene: TRBD1
V gene: TRBV27

CDR3 DNA: TGCGCCAGCAGCGAGGGACAGGTAGGAGTTACGCAGTATTTT
CDR3 protein: CASSEGQVGVTQYF
J gene: TRBJ2-3
clone size: .
D gene: TRBD1
V gene: TRBV5-1

CDR3 DNA: TGTGCCAGCGGTCAGAGCGGGAGCTCAGAGACCCAGTACTTC
CDR3 protein: CASGQSGSSETQYF
J gene: TRBJ2-5
clone size: .
D gene: TRBD2
V gene: TRBV28

CDR3 DNA: TGTGCCAGCTCACCACCGGCAGGGCGAGGAAACACCATATATTTT
CDR3 protein: CASSPPAGRGNTIYF
J gene: TRBJ1-3
clone size: few
D gene: .
V gene: TRBV18

CDR3 DNA: TGTGCCAGCAGCTTGGACGGCCTTGAAGCTTTCTTT
CDR3 protein: CASSLDGLEAFF
J gene: TRBJ1-1
clone size: .
D gene: .
V gene: TRBV5-4

CDR3 DNA: TGTGCCAGCAGTCCCCTCGGACTGGCTCGAGGGGGGGCCGGGGAGCTGTTTTTT
CDR3 protein: CASSPLGLARGGAGELFF
J gene: TRBJ2-2
clone size: .
D gene: .
V gene: TRBV27

CDR3 DNA: TGTGCCAGCAGTTCTCTTCTGGGGAACACTGAAGCTTTCTTT
CDR3 protein: CASSSLLGNTEAFF
J gene: TRBJ1-1
clone size: .
D gene: .
V gene: TRBV27

CDR3 DNA: TGTGCCAGCAGCAGGACAGGGCTTCAGCCCCAGCATTTT
CDR3 protein: CASSRTGLQPQHF
J gene: TRBJ1-5
clone size: once
D gene: TRBD1
V gene: TRBV6-5

CDR3 DNA: TGTGCCAGCAGTCCAGCAGGGGACCTCTCTGGGGCCAACGTCCTGACTTTC
CDR3 protein: CASSPAGDLSGANVLTF
J gene: TRBJ2-6
clone size: .
D gene: .
V gene: TRBV6-4

CDR3 DNA: TGTGCCAGCAGCACCCGGGACATTAGCAATCAGCCCCAGCATTTT
CDR3 protein: CASSTRDISNQPQHF
J gene: TRBJ1-5
clone size: .
D gene: .
V gene: TRBV9

CDR3 DNA: TGTGCCAGCAGTTACTCCCTGCCAGCGGGAGCCCCCAATGAGCAGTTCTTC
CDR3 protein: CASSYSLPAGAPNEQFF
J gene: TRBJ2-1
clone size: .
D gene: TRBD2
V gene: TRBV6-7

CDR3 DNA: TGTGCCAGCAACACGGGACTTTCTAGCACAGATACGCAGTATTTT
CDR3 protein: CASNTGLSSTDTQYF
J gene: TRBJ2-3
clone size: .
D gene: .
V gene: TRBV5-6

CDR3 DNA: TGTGCCAGCAGCGTAGGACTAGGGAATCAGCCCCAGCATTTT
CDR3 protein: CASSVGLGNQPQHF
J gene: TRBJ1-5
clone size: once
D gene: .
V gene: TRBV9

CDR3 DNA: TGCGCCAGCAGCCCGACAGGGTTCGTCGGCTACACCTTC
CDR3 protein: CASSPTGFVGYTF
J gene: TRBJ1-2
clone size: .
D gene: TRBD1
V gene: TRBV4-1

CDR3 DNA: TGTGCCAGCGTCTACCGGGACGGACTTGCAACTAATGAAAAACTGTTTTTT
CDR3 protein: CASVYRDGLATNEKLFF
J gene: TRBJ1-4
clone size: once
D gene: .
V gene: TRBV2

CDR3 DNA: TGTGCCAGCAGCTTAGGGACAGGGGAAAAACTGTTTTTT
CDR3 protein: CASSLGTGEKLFF
J gene: TRBJ1-4
clone size: .
D gene: TRBD1
V gene: TRBV7-9

CDR3 DNA: TGTGCCAGCAACCGTTTTGACTCCTATGGCTACACCTTC
CDR3 protein: CASNRFDSYGYTF
J gene: TRBJ1-2
clone size: .
D gene: .
V gene: TRBV6-1

CDR3 DNA: TGTGCCACCAGCGTCCAAGGAGGCCCCTTCACAGATACGCAGTATTTT
CDR3 protein: CATSVQGGPFTDTQYF
J gene: TRBJ2-3
clone size: once
D gene: .
V gene: TRBV15

CDR3 DNA: TGCGCCAGCAGCAGGGACGGTGGGACTGAAGCTTTCTTT
CDR3 protein: CASSRDGGTEAFF
J gene: TRBJ1-1
clone size: .
D gene: .
V gene: TRBV5-1

CDR3 DNA: TGCGCCAGCAGCACGGCCAAAGACTATGGCTACACCTTC
CDR3 protein: CASSTAKDYGYTF
J gene: TRBJ1-2
clone size: few
D gene: .
V gene: TRBV10-1

CDR3 DNA: TGTGCCAGCAGCGAGGCGGGGGCAGATACGCAGTATTTT
CDR3 protein: CASSEAGADTQYF
J gene: TRBJ2-3
clone size: .
D gene: TRBD2
V gene: TRBV9

CDR3 DNA: TGTGCCTGGAGTGTCCTGACGGGGAGAAGAGCTTTCTTT
CDR3 protein: CAWSVLTGRRAFF
J gene: TRBJ1-1
clone size: .
D gene: .
V gene: TRBV30

CDR3 DNA: TGTGCCAGCAGCTTTCTCCAGGGGGCCACCGGGGAGCTGTTTTTT
CDR3 protein: CASSFLQGATGELFF
J gene: TRBJ2-2
clone size: .
D gene: TRBD1
V gene: TRBV7-9

CDR3 DNA: TGTGCCAGCAGCAACCGCCGGACCCGTTATCTTTTGTCCATTAACACTGAAGCTTTCTTT
CDR3 protein: CASSNRRTRYLLSINTEAFF
J gene: TRBJ1-1
clone size: .
D gene: .
V gene: TRBV21-1

CDR3 DNA: TGTGCAAGTCGCCAGATCGGAAGCGGGACCCTCGATACGAACACCGGGGAGCTGTTTTTT
CDR3 protein: CASRQIGSGTLDTNTGELFF
J gene: TRBJ2-2
clone size: .
D gene: .
V gene: TRBV12-2

CDR3 DNA: TGTGCCAGCAGTGAATTTGGAGGGGAAAACACCGGGGAGCTGTTTTTT
CDR3 protein: CASSEFGGENTGELFF
J gene: TRBJ2-2
clone size: .
D gene: .
V gene: TRBV25-1

CDR3 DNA: TGTGCCAGCAGCCAAGCCCGAGCGGGAGGCCCCCGTTGGGTTGGGTCGCAGTATTTT
CDR3 protein: CASSQARAGGPRWVGSQYF
J gene: TRBJ2-3
clone size: .
D gene: TRBD2
V gene: TRBV4-2

CDR3 DNA: TGTGCCAGCAGCGACGCGGGGGCAGGTGAAAAACTGTTTTTT
CDR3 protein: CASSDAGAGEKLFF
J gene: TRBJ1-4
clone size: .
D gene: .
V gene: TRBV7-9

CDR3 DNA: TGTGCCAGCAGTTTACGGCAGGGATCCGGGGAGCTGTTTTTT
CDR3 protein: CASSLRQGSGELFF
J gene: TRBJ2-2
clone size: .
D gene: .
V gene: TRBV27

CDR3 DNA: TGTGCCTGGGACAGGAGGAGGCAAGAGACCCAGTACTTC
CDR3 protein: CAWDRRRQETQYF
J gene: TRBJ2-5
clone size: .
D gene: .
V gene: TRBV30

CDR3 DNA: TGTGCCAGCAGACAGGGGAACTCGGCCCAAGAGACCCAGTACTTC
CDR3 protein: CASRQGNSAQETQYF
J gene: TRBJ2-5
clone size: few
D gene: TRBD1
V gene: TRBV2

CDR3 DNA: TGTGCCATATCGGGGAAATGGACCCAAACTGAAGCTTTCTTT
CDR3 protein: CAISGKWTQTEAFF
J gene: TRBJ1-1
clone size: few
D gene: .
V gene: TRBV7-9